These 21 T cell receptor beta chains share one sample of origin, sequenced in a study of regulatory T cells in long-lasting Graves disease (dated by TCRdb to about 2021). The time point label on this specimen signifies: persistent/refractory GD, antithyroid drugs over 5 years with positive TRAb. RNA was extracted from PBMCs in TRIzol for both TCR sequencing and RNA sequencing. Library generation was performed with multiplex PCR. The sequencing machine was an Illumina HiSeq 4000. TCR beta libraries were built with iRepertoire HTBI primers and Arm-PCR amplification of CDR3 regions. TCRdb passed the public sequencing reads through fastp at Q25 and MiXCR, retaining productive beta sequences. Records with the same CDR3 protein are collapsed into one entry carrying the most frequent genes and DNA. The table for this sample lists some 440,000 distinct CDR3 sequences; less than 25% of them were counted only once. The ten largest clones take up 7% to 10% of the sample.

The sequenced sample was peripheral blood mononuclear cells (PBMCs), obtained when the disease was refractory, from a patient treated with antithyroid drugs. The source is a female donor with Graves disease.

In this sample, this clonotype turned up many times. This CDR3 reads CASSLDTWTGELFF. CDR3 bases: TGCGCCAGCAGCTTGGACACCTGGACCGGGGAGCTGTTTTTT. The chain is built from TRBV5-1 and TRBJ2-2; D unclear. The CDR3 has 14 amino acids. The V and J ends lost 0 bases and 5 bases respectively, with 8 bases between them. Germline CDR1 reads SGHRS; CDR2 reads YFSETQ.

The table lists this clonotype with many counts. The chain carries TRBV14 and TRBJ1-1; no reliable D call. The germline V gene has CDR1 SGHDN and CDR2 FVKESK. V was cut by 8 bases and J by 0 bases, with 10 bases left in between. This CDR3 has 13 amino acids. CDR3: CASRGYMNTEAFF. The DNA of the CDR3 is TGTGCCAGCCGGGGTTACATGAACACTGAAGCTTTCTTT.

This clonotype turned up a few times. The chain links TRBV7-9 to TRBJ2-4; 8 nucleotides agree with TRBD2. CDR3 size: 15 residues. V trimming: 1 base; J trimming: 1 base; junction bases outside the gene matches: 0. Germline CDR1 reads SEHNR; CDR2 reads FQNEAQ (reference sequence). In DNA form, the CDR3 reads TGTGCCAGCAGCTTAGGCGGGAGGGCCAAAAACATTCAGTACTTC. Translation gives CASSLGGRAKNIQYF. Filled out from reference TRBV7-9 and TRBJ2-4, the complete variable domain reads DTGVSQNPRHKITKRGQNVTFRCDPISEHNRLYWYRQTLGQGPEFLTYFQNEAQLEKSRLLSDRFSAERPKGSFSTLEIQRTEQGDSAMYLCASSLGGRAKNIQYFGAGTRLSVL.

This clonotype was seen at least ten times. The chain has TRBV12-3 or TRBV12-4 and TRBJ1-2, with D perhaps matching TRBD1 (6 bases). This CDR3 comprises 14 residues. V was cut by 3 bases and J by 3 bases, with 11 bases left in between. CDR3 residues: CASSFGGGDYGYTF. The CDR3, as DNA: TGTGCCAGCAGTTTCGGAGGGGGGGACTATGGCTACACCTTC.

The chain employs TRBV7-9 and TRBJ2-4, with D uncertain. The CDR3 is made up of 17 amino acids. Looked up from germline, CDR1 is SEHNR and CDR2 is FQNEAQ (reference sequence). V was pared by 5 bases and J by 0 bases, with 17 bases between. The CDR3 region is CASSPVVVPLAKNIQYF. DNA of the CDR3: TGTGCCAGCAGCCCAGTCGTCGTTCCCCTAGCCAAAAACATTCAGTACTTC.

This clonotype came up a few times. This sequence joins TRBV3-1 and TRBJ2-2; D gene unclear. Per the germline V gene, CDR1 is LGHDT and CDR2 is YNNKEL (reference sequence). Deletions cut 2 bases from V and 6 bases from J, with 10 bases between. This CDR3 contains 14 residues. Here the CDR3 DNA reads TGTGCCAGCAGCCAATCGCCCGGAGCCGGGGAGCTGTTTTTT. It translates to CASSQSPGAGELFF.

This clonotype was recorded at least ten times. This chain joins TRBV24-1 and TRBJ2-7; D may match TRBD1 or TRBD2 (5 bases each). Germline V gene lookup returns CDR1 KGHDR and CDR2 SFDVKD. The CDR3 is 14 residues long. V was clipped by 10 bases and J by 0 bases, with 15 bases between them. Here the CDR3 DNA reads TGTGCCACTTCAGAGGGACGGACCTCCTACGAGCAGTACTTC. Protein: CATSEGRTSYEQYF.

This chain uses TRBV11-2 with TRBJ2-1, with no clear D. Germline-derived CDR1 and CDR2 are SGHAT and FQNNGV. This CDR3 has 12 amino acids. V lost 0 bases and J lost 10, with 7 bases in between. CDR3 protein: CASSLDRVEQFF. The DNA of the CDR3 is TGTGCCAGCAGCTTAGATCGTGTGGAGCAGTTCTTC.

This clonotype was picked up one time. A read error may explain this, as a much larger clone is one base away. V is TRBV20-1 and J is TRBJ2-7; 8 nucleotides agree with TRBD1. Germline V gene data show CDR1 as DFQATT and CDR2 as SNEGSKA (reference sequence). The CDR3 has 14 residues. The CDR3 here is CGARDGQGSYEQYF. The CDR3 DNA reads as TGCGGTGCTAGAGACGGACAGGGCTCCTACGAGCAGTACTTC.

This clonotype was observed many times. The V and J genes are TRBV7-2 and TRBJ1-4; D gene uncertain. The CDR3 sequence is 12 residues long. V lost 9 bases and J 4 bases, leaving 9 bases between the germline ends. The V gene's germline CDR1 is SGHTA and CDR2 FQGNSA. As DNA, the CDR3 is TGTGCCAGTCAAGGGATTAATGAAAAACTGTTTTTT. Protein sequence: CASQGINEKLFF.

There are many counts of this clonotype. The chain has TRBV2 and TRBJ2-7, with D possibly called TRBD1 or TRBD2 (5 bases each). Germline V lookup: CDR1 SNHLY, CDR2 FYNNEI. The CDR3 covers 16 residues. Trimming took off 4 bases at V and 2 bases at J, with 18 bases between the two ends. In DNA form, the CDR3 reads TGTGCCAGCAGTGGAGTTGGGACCGACAATACCTACGAGCAGTACTTC. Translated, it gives CASSGVGTDNTYEQYF.

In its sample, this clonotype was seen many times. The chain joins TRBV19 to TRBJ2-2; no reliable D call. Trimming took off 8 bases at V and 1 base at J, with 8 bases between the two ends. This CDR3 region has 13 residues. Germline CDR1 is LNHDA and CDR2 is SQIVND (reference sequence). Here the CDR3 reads CASDDWNTGELFF. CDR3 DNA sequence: TGTGCCAGTGACGACTGGAACACCGGGGAGCTGTTTTTT. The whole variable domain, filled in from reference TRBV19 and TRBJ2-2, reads DGGITQSPKYLFRKEGQNVTLSCEQNLNHDAMYWYRQDPGQGLRLIYYSQIVNDFQKGDIAEGYSVSREKKESFPLTVTSAQKNPTAFYLCASDDWNTGELFFGEGSRLTVL.

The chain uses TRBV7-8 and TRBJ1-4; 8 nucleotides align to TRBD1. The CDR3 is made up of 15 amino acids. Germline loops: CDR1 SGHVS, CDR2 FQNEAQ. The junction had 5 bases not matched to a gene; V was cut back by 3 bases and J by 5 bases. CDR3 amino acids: CASSLWTGRNEKLFF. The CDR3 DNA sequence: TGTGCCAGCAGCTTGTGGACAGGGAGGAATGAAAAACTGTTTTTT.

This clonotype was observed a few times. The CDR3 region is CASKEDRVSGANVLTF. DNA of the CDR3: TGTGCCAGCAAGGAGGACAGGGTCTCTGGGGCCAACGTCCTGACTTTC. This sequence joins TRBV6-1 and TRBJ2-6; 8 bases agree with TRBD1. V lost 7 bases to trimming and J lost 0 bases; unmatched junction nucleotides: 5. The CDR3 contains 16 residues. Germline V lookup: CDR1 MNHNS, CDR2 SASEGT.

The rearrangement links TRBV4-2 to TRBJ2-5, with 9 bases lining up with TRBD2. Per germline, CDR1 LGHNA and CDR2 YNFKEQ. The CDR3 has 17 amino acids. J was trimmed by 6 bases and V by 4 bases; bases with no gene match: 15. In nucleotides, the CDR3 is TGTGCCAGCAGCCCCGAAAATACGCGGGAGGGCCGAAAGACCCAGTACTTC. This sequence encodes CASSPENTREGRKTQYF.

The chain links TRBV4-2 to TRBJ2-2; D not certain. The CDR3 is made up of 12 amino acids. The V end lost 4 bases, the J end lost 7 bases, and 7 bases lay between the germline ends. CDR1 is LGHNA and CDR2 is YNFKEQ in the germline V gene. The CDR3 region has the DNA TGTGCCAGCAGCCCTGCGGACGGGGAGCTGTTTTTT. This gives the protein CASSPADGELFF.

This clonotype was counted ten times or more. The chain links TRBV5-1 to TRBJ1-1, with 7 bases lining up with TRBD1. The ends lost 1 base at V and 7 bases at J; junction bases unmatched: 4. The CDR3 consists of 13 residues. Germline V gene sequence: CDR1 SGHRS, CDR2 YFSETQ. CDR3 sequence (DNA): TGCGCCAGCAGCTTGACAGGGGCGGGTGAAGCTTTCTTT. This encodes CASSLTGAGEAFF.

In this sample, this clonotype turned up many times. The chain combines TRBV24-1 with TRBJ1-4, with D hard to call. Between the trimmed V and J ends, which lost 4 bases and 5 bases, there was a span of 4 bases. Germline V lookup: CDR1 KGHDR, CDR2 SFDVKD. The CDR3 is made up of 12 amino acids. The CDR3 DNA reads TGTGCCACCAGTGACGAGAATGAAAAACTGTTTTTT. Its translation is CATSDENEKLFF.

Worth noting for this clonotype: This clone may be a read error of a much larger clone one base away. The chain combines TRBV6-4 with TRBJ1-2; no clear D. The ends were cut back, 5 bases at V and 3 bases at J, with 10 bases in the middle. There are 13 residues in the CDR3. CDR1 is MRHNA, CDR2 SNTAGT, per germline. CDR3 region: CASSYQADYGYTF. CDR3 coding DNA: TGTGCCAGCAGTTACCAGGCGGACTATGGCTACACCTTC.

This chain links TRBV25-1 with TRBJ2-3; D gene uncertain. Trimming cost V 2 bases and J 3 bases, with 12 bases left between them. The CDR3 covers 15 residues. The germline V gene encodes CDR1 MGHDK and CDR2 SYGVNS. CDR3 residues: CASSEPGLGTDTQYF. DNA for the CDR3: TGTGCCAGCAGTGAACCGGGTCTAGGGACAGATACGCAGTATTTT.

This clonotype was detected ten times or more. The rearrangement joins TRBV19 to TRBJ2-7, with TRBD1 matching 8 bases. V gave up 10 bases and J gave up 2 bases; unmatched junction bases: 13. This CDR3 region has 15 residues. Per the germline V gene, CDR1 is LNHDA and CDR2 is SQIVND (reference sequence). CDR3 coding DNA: TGTGCCACCAGCTACAGGGACAGGCCAACCTACGAGCAGTACTTC. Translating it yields CATSYRDRPTYEQYF.